This T cell receptor beta chain was observed in a study of OX40 agonist ivuxolimab in advanced cancers. Turning to this clone: What it recognizes is unknown.

The CDR3 loop spans 12 amino acids. Trimming cost V 7 bases and J 7 bases, with 10 bases left between them. Germline values: CDR1 SGHNT, CDR2 YENEEA. This table comes from immunoSEQ multiplex PCR, and its TCRdb copy is limited to in-frame clones, with some not included. The sample has fewer than 65,000 clones, 84% seen once. Broader study findings: Some of the lowest clonal expansion was seen in partial responders at 0.1-3.0 mg/kg. Expanded clones were, on average, more numerous in CD8+ T cells than in CD4+.

The chain carries TRBV11-3 and TRBJ2-2, with D perhaps matching TRBD1 (5 bases). The sequence derives from an adult with an advanced solid tumor such as melanoma, head and neck, liver or kidney cancer. This specimen consisted of CD4+ or CD8+ T cells sorted from blood, obtained in a trial of the OX40 agonist ivuxolimab. CDR3 in DNA: TGTGCCAGCACTAGGGGCGGCGGGGAGCTGTTTTTT. This sequence encodes CASTRGGGELFF.